The rows below give T cell receptor beta chains drawn from one sample of a study of blood T cell repertoires in COVID-19. Libraries were prepared by immunoSEQ multiplex PCR; TCRdb keeps only in-frame clonotypes and omits some of them. The repertoire holds roughly 68,000 clones, 81% seen once, with around a tenth in the top ten. Source material: peripheral blood. The receptors shown here come from a human donor in a cohort sampled during active COVID-19. Both conserved end residues are part of each CDR3. The order of the fields is CDR3 length, D gene, J gene, V gene, clone size, CDR3 protein, CDR3 DNA. A D gene is named only where the DNA matches it firmly. Clone size is stated in some rows and not others, as once, few, many or a class when expanded.

cdr3_length: 12
d_call: .
j_call: TRBJ1-1
v_call: TRBV6-2/TRBV6-3
clone_size: .
cdr3_aa: CASSYWGDEAFF
cdr3_nt: TGTGCCAGCAGTTACTGGGGAGATGAAGCTTTCTTT

cdr3_length: 15
d_call: .
j_call: TRBJ1-5
v_call: TRBV28
clone_size: .
cdr3_aa: CASSLGGSSNQPQHF
cdr3_nt: TGTGCCAGCAGTTTAGGGGGGTCTAGCAATCAGCCCCAGCATTTT

cdr3_length: 12
d_call: .
j_call: TRBJ2-3
v_call: TRBV6-6
clone_size: .
cdr3_aa: CASTEVSDTQYF
cdr3_nt: TGTGCCAGCACTGAGGTATCGGATACGCAGTATTTT

cdr3_length: 15
d_call: TRBD1
j_call: TRBJ2-2
v_call: TRBV5-1
clone_size: .
cdr3_aa: CASSLGTGSTGELFF
cdr3_nt: TGCGCCAGCAGCTTGGGGACAGGATCCACCGGGGAGCTGTTTTTT

cdr3_length: 15
d_call: .
j_call: TRBJ2-1
v_call: TRBV9
clone_size: few
cdr3_aa: CASSVHGGDYNEQFF
cdr3_nt: TGTGCCAGCAGCGTGCACGGCGGCGACTACAATGAGCAGTTCTTC

cdr3_length: 13
d_call: .
j_call: TRBJ1-6
v_call: TRBV27
clone_size: .
cdr3_aa: CASTDTGGSPLHF
cdr3_nt: TGTGCCAGCACCGATACGGGGGGTTCACCCCTCCACTTT

cdr3_length: 16
d_call: TRBD1
j_call: TRBJ2-7
v_call: TRBV5-1
clone_size: .
cdr3_aa: CASSPGRGTDSYEQYF
cdr3_nt: TGCGCCAGCAGCCCCGGCCGAGGGACAGACTCCTACGAGCAGTACTTC

cdr3_length: 13
d_call: .
j_call: TRBJ1-2
v_call: TRBV9
clone_size: .
cdr3_aa: CASSASGQLKYTF
cdr3_nt: TGTGCCAGCAGCGCGTCCGGACAGCTCAAATACACCTTC

cdr3_length: 15
d_call: .
j_call: TRBJ2-1
v_call: TRBV7-6
clone_size: few
cdr3_aa: CASSLKGRGYNEQFF
cdr3_nt: TGTGCCAGCAGCTTGAAGGGTCGGGGTTACAATGAGCAGTTCTTC

cdr3_length: 14
d_call: .
j_call: TRBJ1-1
v_call: TRBV14
clone_size: .
cdr3_aa: CASSQELSSTEAFF
cdr3_nt: TGTGCCAGCAGCCAAGAGCTCAGTTCCACTGAAGCTTTCTTT

cdr3_length: 15
d_call: TRBD2
j_call: TRBJ2-7
v_call: TRBV10-2
clone_size: once
cdr3_aa: CASSEPSGGRNEQYF
cdr3_nt: TGCGCCAGCAGTGAACCTAGCGGAGGTAGGAACGAGCAGTACTTC

cdr3_length: 15
d_call: TRBD2
j_call: TRBJ2-1
v_call: TRBV5-1
clone_size: .
cdr3_aa: CASSSGGGRDNEQFF
cdr3_nt: TGCGCCAGCAGCTCGGGAGGGGGTCGTGACAATGAGCAGTTCTTC

cdr3_length: 15
d_call: .
j_call: TRBJ2-3
v_call: TRBV29-1
clone_size: .
cdr3_aa: CSVQKGAVSTDTQYF
cdr3_nt: TGCAGCGTGCAAAAGGGAGCGGTAAGCACAGATACGCAGTATTTT

cdr3_length: 15
d_call: .
j_call: TRBJ1-2
v_call: TRBV4-3
clone_size: .
cdr3_aa: CASSQEFRANYGYTF
cdr3_nt: TGCGCCAGCAGCCAAGAGTTCAGGGCTAACTATGGCTACACCTTC

cdr3_length: 17
d_call: TRBD2
j_call: TRBJ2-1
v_call: TRBV7-2
clone_size: .
cdr3_aa: CASSLAVGTSARNEQFF
cdr3_nt: TGTGCCAGCAGCTTAGCGGTGGGGACTAGCGCGCGGAATGAGCAGTTCTTC

cdr3_length: 16
d_call: .
j_call: TRBJ1-1
v_call: TRBV4-2
clone_size: .
cdr3_aa: CASSLFGGLGNTEAFF
cdr3_nt: TGTGCCAGCAGCCTATTTGGAGGGCTCGGAAACACTGAAGCTTTCTTT

cdr3_length: 14
d_call: TRBD2
j_call: TRBJ2-1
v_call: TRBV7-9
clone_size: .
cdr3_aa: CASSTSGSYNEQFF
cdr3_nt: TGTGCCAGCAGCACTAGCGGATCCTACAATGAGCAGTTCTTC

cdr3_length: 13
d_call: .
j_call: TRBJ1-1
v_call: TRBV11-2
clone_size: .
cdr3_aa: CASSFGQNTEAFF
cdr3_nt: TGTGCCAGCAGCTTTGGACAGAACACTGAAGCTTTCTTT

cdr3_length: 14
d_call: TRBD1
j_call: TRBJ2-5
v_call: TRBV9
clone_size: .
cdr3_aa: CASSVGQGAETQYF
cdr3_nt: TGTGCCAGCAGCGTAGGACAGGGGGCGGAGACCCAGTACTTC

cdr3_length: 11
d_call: TRBD1
j_call: TRBJ1-1
v_call: TRBV30
clone_size: few
cdr3_aa: CAWDRDTEAFF
cdr3_nt: TGTGCCTGGGACAGGGACACTGAAGCTTTCTTT

cdr3_length: 15
d_call: .
j_call: TRBJ1-3
v_call: TRBV6-5
clone_size: .
cdr3_aa: CASTQGLERGNTIYF
cdr3_nt: TGTGCCAGCACTCAGGGACTGGAACGAGGAAACACCATATATTTT

cdr3_length: 14
d_call: TRBD2
j_call: TRBJ2-5
v_call: TRBV6-2/TRBV6-3
clone_size: .
cdr3_aa: CASSSSGREETQYF
cdr3_nt: TGTGCCAGCAGTTCCAGCGGGAGGGAAGAGACCCAGTACTTC

cdr3_length: 14
d_call: TRBD1
j_call: TRBJ1-4
v_call: TRBV6-5
clone_size: once
cdr3_aa: CASSYRRGQEKLFF
cdr3_nt: TGTGCCAGCAGTTATAGAAGGGGGCAGGAAAAACTGTTTTTT

cdr3_length: 14
d_call: TRBD1
j_call: TRBJ1-3
v_call: TRBV24-1
clone_size: .
cdr3_aa: CATSPGTGRNTIYF
cdr3_nt: TGTGCCACCAGCCCCGGGACAGGGCGAAACACCATATATTTT

cdr3_length: 18
d_call: TRBD2
j_call: TRBJ2-6
v_call: TRBV18
clone_size: .
cdr3_aa: CASSPLAGANSGANVLTF
cdr3_nt: TGTGCCAGCTCACCACTAGCGGGAGCTAACTCTGGGGCCAACGTCCTGACTTTC

cdr3_length: 13
d_call: .
j_call: TRBJ1-1
v_call: TRBV2
clone_size: .
cdr3_aa: CASSVGRASEAFF
cdr3_nt: TGTGCCAGCAGTGTTGGCAGGGCTTCTGAAGCTTTCTTT

cdr3_length: 15
d_call: .
j_call: TRBJ2-5
v_call: TRBV19
clone_size: .
cdr3_aa: CASSMAGWDQETQYF
cdr3_nt: TGTGCCAGTAGTATGGCAGGGTGGGATCAAGAGACCCAGTACTTC

cdr3_length: 18
d_call: .
j_call: TRBJ1-4
v_call: TRBV5-5
clone_size: .
cdr3_aa: CASSLGGNGGATNEKLFF
cdr3_nt: TGTGCCAGCAGCTTAGGCGGCAACGGAGGTGCAACTAATGAAAAACTGTTTTTT

cdr3_length: 13
d_call: TRBD1
j_call: TRBJ1-2
v_call: TRBV19
clone_size: .
cdr3_aa: CASSIGTVYGYTF
cdr3_nt: TGTGCCAGTAGTATTGGGACAGTTTATGGCTACACCTTC

cdr3_length: 15
d_call: .
j_call: TRBJ2-7
v_call: TRBV9
clone_size: .
cdr3_aa: CASSPSTLGGYEQYF
cdr3_nt: TGTGCCAGCAGCCCTAGTACCCTAGGGGGCTACGAGCAGTACTTC

cdr3_length: 17
d_call: .
j_call: TRBJ2-7
v_call: TRBV19
clone_size: .
cdr3_aa: CASSITSGLSFTYEQYF
cdr3_nt: TGTGCCAGTAGTATAACCTCGGGACTCTCCTTCACTTACGAGCAGTACTTC

cdr3_length: 18
d_call: TRBD2
j_call: TRBJ2-6
v_call: TRBV7-3
clone_size: .
cdr3_aa: CASSPRTDGGMRANVLTF
cdr3_nt: TGTGCCAGCAGCCCCCGAACGGACGGGGGGATGAGGGCCAACGTCCTGACTTTC

cdr3_length: 15
d_call: .
j_call: TRBJ2-3
v_call: TRBV24-1
clone_size: once
cdr3_aa: CATSPQEQEGDTQYF
cdr3_nt: TGTGCCACCAGTCCACAAGAACAGGAGGGAGATACGCAGTATTTT

cdr3_length: 18
d_call: TRBD1
j_call: TRBJ1-2
v_call: TRBV6-2/TRBV6-3
clone_size: .
cdr3_aa: CASSYSSDRGQAGYGYTF
cdr3_nt: TGTGCCAGCAGTTACTCGAGCGACAGGGGCCAAGCGGGCTATGGCTACACCTTC

cdr3_length: 13
d_call: .
j_call: TRBJ1-2
v_call: TRBV30
clone_size: .
cdr3_aa: CAWSYISGDGYTF
cdr3_nt: TGTGCCTGGAGTTATATATCTGGAGATGGCTACACCTTC

cdr3_length: 16
d_call: .
j_call: TRBJ2-6
v_call: TRBV27
clone_size: .
cdr3_aa: CASSRDGGTGANVLTF
cdr3_nt: TGTGCCAGCTCGCGGGACGGGGGTACTGGGGCCAACGTCCTGACTTTC

cdr3_length: 14
d_call: TRBD1
j_call: TRBJ1-1
v_call: TRBV6-5
clone_size: .
cdr3_aa: CASVGDRVHTEAFF
cdr3_nt: TGTGCCAGCGTCGGGGACAGGGTACACACTGAAGCTTTCTTT

cdr3_length: 16
d_call: .
j_call: TRBJ1-1
v_call: TRBV24-1
clone_size: .
cdr3_aa: CATSDSHHGMNTEAFF
cdr3_nt: TGTGCCACCAGTGATTCCCACCACGGGATGAACACTGAAGCTTTCTTT

cdr3_length: 15
d_call: .
j_call: TRBJ2-7
v_call: TRBV27
clone_size: .
cdr3_aa: CASSPDGGFSYEQYF
cdr3_nt: TGTGCCAGCAGTCCGGACGGAGGTTTCTCCTACGAGCAGTACTTC

cdr3_length: 14
d_call: TRBD2
j_call: TRBJ2-1
v_call: TRBV4-1
clone_size: .
cdr3_aa: CASSPGLAGNEQFF
cdr3_nt: TGCGCCAGCAGCCCGGGACTAGCGGGGAATGAGCAGTTCTTC

cdr3_length: 12
d_call: .
j_call: TRBJ2-4
v_call: TRBV13
clone_size: .
cdr3_aa: CASSLTGNIQYF
cdr3_nt: TGTGCCAGCAGCTTAACCGGGAACATTCAGTACTTC

cdr3_length: 13
d_call: .
j_call: TRBJ2-7
v_call: TRBV28
clone_size: .
cdr3_aa: CASSLSGGSMQYF
cdr3_nt: TGTGCCAGCAGTTTATCGGGCGGGTCAATGCAGTACTTC

cdr3_length: 14
d_call: TRBD1
j_call: TRBJ2-7
v_call: TRBV7-9
clone_size: .
cdr3_aa: CASSLMGTGDEQYF
cdr3_nt: TGTGCCAGCAGCTTAATGGGGACAGGGGACGAGCAGTACTTC

cdr3_length: 16
d_call: .
j_call: TRBJ2-4
v_call: TRBV6-6
clone_size: once
cdr3_aa: CASSYFSPTTKNIQYF
cdr3_nt: TGTGCCAGCAGTTACTTCAGCCCTACTACCAAAAACATTCAGTACTTC

cdr3_length: 12
d_call: .
j_call: TRBJ1-6
v_call: TRBV7-9
clone_size: few
cdr3_aa: CASRKQDSPLHF
cdr3_nt: TGTGCCAGCAGGAAACAGGATTCACCCCTCCACTTT

cdr3_length: 14
d_call: TRBD1
j_call: TRBJ2-1
v_call: TRBV13
clone_size: .
cdr3_aa: CASSSDRGRNEQFF
cdr3_nt: TGTGCCAGCAGCTCGGACAGGGGGCGCAATGAGCAGTTCTTC

cdr3_length: 14
d_call: TRBD1
j_call: TRBJ2-7
v_call: TRBV29-1
clone_size: once
cdr3_aa: CSARRTGTVDEQYF
cdr3_nt: TGCAGCGCCCGAAGGACAGGGACGGTCGACGAGCAGTACTTC

cdr3_length: 15
d_call: .
j_call: TRBJ1-2
v_call: TRBV11-2
clone_size: .
cdr3_aa: CASSLTGDLTYGYTF
cdr3_nt: TGTGCCAGCAGCTTAACAGGCGACCTTACTTATGGCTACACCTTC

cdr3_length: 16
d_call: TRBD1
j_call: TRBJ1-2
v_call: TRBV24-1
clone_size: .
cdr3_aa: CATSEGQGARSYGYTF
cdr3_nt: TGTGCCACCAGTGAGGGGCAGGGGGCGCGGTCCTATGGCTACACCTTC

cdr3_length: 15
d_call: .
j_call: TRBJ1-5
v_call: TRBV28
clone_size: .
cdr3_aa: CASVPDSLSNQPQHF
cdr3_nt: TGTGCCAGCGTTCCTGACTCCCTTAGCAATCAGCCCCAGCATTTT

cdr3_length: 16
d_call: TRBD2
j_call: TRBJ2-1
v_call: TRBV7-9
clone_size: few
cdr3_aa: CASSHSGSRRDEEQFF
cdr3_nt: TGTGCCAGCAGCCATAGCGGGAGCAGGAGGGATGAGGAGCAGTTCTTC

cdr3_length: 14
d_call: TRBD1
j_call: TRBJ2-7
v_call: TRBV5-5
clone_size: .
cdr3_aa: CASSRGTAMGEQYF
cdr3_nt: TGTGCCAGCAGCCGAGGGACAGCGATGGGCGAGCAGTACTTC

cdr3_length: 14
d_call: TRBD1
j_call: TRBJ1-6
v_call: TRBV27
clone_size: .
cdr3_aa: CASSRDRANSPLHF
cdr3_nt: TGTGCCAGCAGCCGGGACAGGGCCAATTCACCCCTCCACTTT

cdr3_length: 16
d_call: .
j_call: TRBJ2-3
v_call: TRBV6-1
clone_size: .
cdr3_aa: CASSGGVAVSTDTQYF
cdr3_nt: TGTGCCAGCAGTGGAGGGGTAGCGGTTAGCACAGATACGCAGTATTTT

cdr3_length: 13
d_call: TRBD2
j_call: TRBJ2-5
v_call: TRBV5-1
clone_size: .
cdr3_aa: CASSPGLAGTQYF
cdr3_nt: TGCGCCAGCAGCCCGGGACTAGCGGGGACCCAGTACTTC

cdr3_length: 13
d_call: .
j_call: TRBJ1-2
v_call: TRBV5-6
clone_size: .
cdr3_aa: CASSDREPYGYTF
cdr3_nt: TGTGCCAGCAGCGATCGAGAGCCCTATGGCTACACCTTC

cdr3_length: 17
d_call: TRBD2
j_call: TRBJ2-4
v_call: TRBV19
clone_size: .
cdr3_aa: CASSPAPRTSGKNIQYF
cdr3_nt: TGTGCCAGTAGCCCCGCCCCCCGGACTAGCGGGAAGAACATTCAGTACTTC

cdr3_length: 16
d_call: TRBD1
j_call: TRBJ1-6
v_call: TRBV25-1
clone_size: .
cdr3_aa: CASSASGQGSYSPLHF
cdr3_nt: TGTGCCAGCAGTGCCTCCGGACAGGGCTCTTACTCACCCCTCCACTTT